The 27 T cell receptor beta chains listed next were all sequenced from one sample in a study of blood T cells in healthy people across ages. PCR was performed a second time for roughly 6 to 12 cycles using a sample-barcoded 5' primer and a J-beta primer mix. TCRdb re-called the 5' RACE reads with MiXCR, one entry per CDR3 protein. Of about 570,000 distinct CDR3 sequences detected, 25% to 30% appear once; the ten largest clones hold less than 20%. Specimen: blood. The receptors were sampled from a woman in her 70s in good health.

The V gene is TRBV14, the J gene TRBJ2-1, with 8 bases aligning to TRBD2. Germline V gene data show CDR1 as SGHDN and CDR2 as FVKESK. The V and J ends lost 5 bases and 8 bases, in that order; junction bases with no gene match: 17. The CDR3 has 17 amino acids. CDR3 sequence reads: CASSDRRAGELRDEQFF. DNA of the CDR3: TGTGCCAGCAGCGACCGGCGAGCGGGGGAATTACGGGATGAGCAGTTCTTC.

The chain couples TRBV20-1 to TRBJ2-5, with a possible D match to TRBD2 (5 bases). Germline V gives CDR1 DFQATT, CDR2 SNEGSKA (reference sequence). There are 13 residues in the CDR3. V lost 5 bases, J lost 3 bases, and 13 bases lay in between. In DNA form, the CDR3 reads TGCAGTGCTGACCGGACTGTTAAAGAGACCCAGTACTTC. Its translation: CSADRTVKETQYF.

The CDR3 protein is CASSHQTAMNTEAFF. The CDR3 bases are TGTGCCAGCAGCCACCAGACAGCAATGAACACTGAAGCTTTCTTT. The chain couples TRBV3-1 to TRBJ1-1; possibly TRBD1 for D (5 bases). Germline V gene sequence: CDR1 LGHDT, CDR2 YNNKEL (reference sequence). CDR3 size: 15 residues. The germline V and J ends were trimmed by 3 bases and 0 bases, with 11 bases remaining between them.

The genes are TRBV7-3 and TRBJ2-3; D possibly uses TRBD1 or TRBD2 (5 bases each). Trimming removed 1 base from V and 2 bases from J, with 16 bases in between. Looked up from germline, CDR1 is SGHTA and CDR2 is FQGTGA. The CDR3 sequence is 17 residues long. In DNA form, the CDR3 reads TGTGCCAGCAGCTTAAGTGGGGGTGGCGGACTCACAGATACGCAGTATTTT. Amino acid sequence: CASSLSGGGGLTDTQYF.

J is TRBJ2-5 and V is TRBV29-1; 9 bases map to TRBD1. The J call may be wrong; the DNA end is better matched by TRBJ2-7. Germline V gene sequence: CDR1 SQVTM, CDR2 ANQGSEA. The CDR3 sequence is 13 residues long. CDR3 nucleotide sequence: TGCAGCGTTCTGACAGGGGGACTCTACGAGCAGTACTTC. As protein: CSVLTGGLYEQYF.

The DNA for the CDR3 is TGCAGTGCTACAGCTCCGGGACAGGGGTCAGATACGCAGTATTTT. Its protein is CSATAPGQGSDTQYF. The chain uses TRBV20-1 and TRBJ2-3; TRBD1 agrees at 10 bases. V gave up 4 bases and J gave up 4 bases; unmatched junction bases: 8. Germline V lookup: CDR1 DFQATT, CDR2 SNEGSKA (reference sequence). This CDR3 region has 15 residues.

The chain recombines TRBV6-2 or TRBV6-3 with TRBJ2-5; D is unclear. The J call may be mistaken, given a closer DNA end match to TRBJ2-7. Germline lookup yields CDR1 MNHEY and CDR2 SVGEGT. The CDR3 extends over 16 amino acids. CDR3 amino acids: CASSYLTDSSSYEQYF. The CDR3, as DNA: TGTGCCAGCAGTTACTTAACCGATTCAAGCTCCTACGAGCAGTACTTC.

In this sample, this clonotype turned up a few times. The chain combines TRBV6-5 with TRBJ2-1; 16 bases align to TRBD2. In germline, CDR1 is MNHEY, CDR2 SVGAGI. With V trimmed by 0 bases and J by 8 bases, 7 bases remained unmatched. This CDR3 spans 18 amino acids. The CDR3 DNA sequence: TGTGCCAGCAGTTACTCGAGGGGACTAGCGGGGGGGAGCGATGAGCAGTTCTTC. It specifies CASSYSRGLAGGSDEQFF.

This rearrangement joins TRBV19 to TRBJ1-2, with TRBD1 matching over 10 bases. Germline V gene lookup returns CDR1 LNHDA and CDR2 SQIVND (reference sequence). The CDR3 totals 17 residues. J gave up 3 bases and V 7 bases, and 14 bases lay outside the gene matches. The CDR3 coding sequence is TGTGCCAGTATAGATCCGGGACAGGGGATCCGTGACTATGGCTACACCTTC. Its protein product is CASIDPGQGIRDYGYTF.

This clonotype was counted a few times. The rearrangement joins TRBV11-2 to TRBJ1-2, with TRBD1 identical over 11 bases. The CDR3 sequence is 14 residues long. Per the germline V gene, CDR1 is SGHAT and CDR2 is FQNNGV. Trimming cost V 3 bases and J 6 bases; bases outside gene matches: 3. The CDR3 region is CASSLDRGRNGYTF. The CDR3 bases are TGTGCCAGCAGCTTGGACAGGGGGCGAAATGGCTACACCTTC.

This clonotype was observed a few times. This chain uses TRBV7-2 with TRBJ2-3; 9 bases agree with TRBD1. Germline V CDR1 and CDR2: SGHTA, FQGNSA. J was trimmed by 1 base and V by 5 bases; bases with no gene match: 4. CDR3 length: 15 amino acids. The chain's CDR3 is CASSKRTGGTDTQYF. The DNA for the CDR3 is TGTGCCAGCAGCAAGAGGACAGGGGGCACAGATACGCAGTATTTT.

In this sample, this clonotype turned up a few times. The chain links TRBV7-2 to TRBJ2-5, with 10 nucleotides matching TRBD2. This CDR3 has 15 residues. Trimming cost V 6 bases and J 7 bases; bases outside gene matches: 11. The germline CDR1 and CDR2 sequences are SGHTA and FQGNSA. CDR3 nucleotides: TGTGCCAGCAGTTTACTAGCGGGAACTCCGGGGACCCAGTACTTC. Translation: CASSLLAGTPGTQYF.

This clonotype has only a few counts. V gene TRBV6-5 combines with J gene TRBJ1-2; no definite D call. The CDR3 is 14 residues long. Germline values: CDR1 MNHEY, CDR2 SVGAGI. V gave up 2 bases and J gave up 3 bases, with 10 bases separating them. As DNA, the CDR3 is TGTGCCAGCAGTTACAATCCGGGTTACTATGGCTACACCTTC. Translating gives CASSYNPGYYGYTF.

The CDR3: CSVAVGGDSPLHF. The CDR3 nucleotides read TGCAGCGTTGCGGTAGGGGGAGATTCACCCCTCCACTTT. The V call is TRBV29-1, the J call TRBJ1-6, with a possible D match to TRBD1 (6 bases). CDR1 and CDR2 from the germline V gene are SQVTM and ANQGSEA. Trimming pared 4 bases from V and 8 bases from J, leaving 12 bases between. The CDR3 has 13 residues.

This clonotype was seen a handful of times. The chain carries TRBV29-1 and TRBJ2-3, with D possibly matching TRBD2 (6 bases). V lost 2 bases and J 7 bases, leaving 10 bases between the germline ends. Germline CDR1 is SQVTM and CDR2 is ANQGSEA. CDR3 length: 12 amino acids. The CDR3 region has the DNA TGCAGCGTTGAAAGGCGGGGTTATACGCAGTATTTT. Translation gives CSVERRGYTQYF.

This clonotype came up a few times. The DNA for the CDR3 is TGTGCCATCAAGGGGGACAGGGGCCAAGAGACCCAGTACTTC. Its translation: CAIKGDRGQETQYF. The chain links TRBV10-3 to TRBJ2-5; TRBD1 matches at 10 bases. CDR1 is ENHRY, CDR2 SYGVKD, per germline. The J segment lost 1 base and the V segment lost 7 bases, leaving 3 bases of the junction unmatched. The CDR3 length is 14 residues.

The CDR3 region is CSVEDPSGVSYNEQFF. DNA of the CDR3: TGCAGCGTTGAAGACCCTAGCGGGGTCTCCTACAATGAGCAGTTCTTC. The rearrangement joins TRBV29-1 to TRBJ2-1; the match to TRBD2 covers 9 bases. J gave up 0 bases and V 0 bases, and 3 bases lay outside the gene matches. Per germline, CDR1 SQVTM and CDR2 ANQGSEA. The CDR3 contains 16 residues.

This clonotype was counted a few times. The rearrangement links TRBV18 to TRBJ2-4; 12 bases map to TRBD1. Germline CDR1 and CDR2: KGHSH and LQKENI. Trimming cost V 0 bases and J 8 bases; bases outside gene matches: 5. CDR3 length equals 16 residues. The CDR3 here is CASSPPGQGALDIQYF. In nucleotides, the CDR3 is TGTGCCAGCTCACCACCGGGACAGGGGGCTTTGGACATTCAGTACTTC.

This clonotype was recorded many times. The chain couples TRBV7-6 to TRBJ1-1, with D possibly matching TRBD1 (6 bases). Germline CDR1 is SGHVS and CDR2 is FNYEAQ. V dropped 3 bases and J dropped 0 bases, with 8 bases sitting between them. The CDR3 is 14 amino acids. CDR3 DNA sequence: TGTGCCAGCAGCTTGGGGGGCGTGAACACTGAAGCTTTCTTT. Its protein product is CASSLGGVNTEAFF.

The chain couples TRBV10-3 to TRBJ2-3; 9 bases are shared with TRBD2. This CDR3 region has 15 residues. Germline V gene data show CDR1 as ENHRY and CDR2 as SYGVKD. The V and J ends lost 3 bases and 2 bases, in that order; junction bases with no gene match: 3. CDR3 nucleotide sequence: TGTGCCATCAGTGACCTAGCGGGAACCACAGATACGCAGTATTTT. Protein product: CAISDLAGTTDTQYF.

This clonotype was counted a few times. The rearrangement links TRBV4-2 to TRBJ2-1; TRBD2 matches at 7 bases. Germline V gives CDR1 LGHNA, CDR2 YNFKEQ. The V gene end was trimmed by 1 base and the J gene end by 2 bases; junction bases not matched to a gene: 5. This CDR3 is built from 16 residues. The CDR3 DNA follows: TGTGCCAGCAGCCAAGCCCCCAGCGGGGCCTACAATGAGCAGTTCTTC. It translates to CASSQAPSGAYNEQFF.

This clonotype was found a few times. The chain joins TRBV2 to TRBJ1-2, with D perhaps matching TRBD1 (6 bases). The CDR3 extends over 13 amino acids. V was clipped by 5 bases and J by 8 bases, with 15 bases between them. Germline lookup yields CDR1 SNHLY and CDR2 FYNNEI. As DNA, the CDR3 is TGTGCCAGCAGTACACAGGGATTGGGCGGCTACACCTTC. This codes for CASSTQGLGGYTF.

The chain carries TRBV5-1 and TRBJ2-5; TRBD1 agrees at 10 bases. The J call may be incorrect, as the DNA end agrees better with TRBJ2-7. The length of the CDR3 is 16 residues. Germline V gene data show CDR1 as SGHRS and CDR2 as YFSETQ. The CDR3 is CASSSILGQGAYEQYF. In nucleotides, the CDR3 is TGCGCCAGCAGCTCGATTCTCGGACAGGGGGCCTACGAGCAGTACTTC.

The genes are TRBV20-1 and TRBJ1-1; possibly TRBD1 for D (6 bases). The CDR3 loop spans 13 amino acids. Deletions cut 1 base from V and 6 bases from J, with 12 bases between. The germline gives CDR1 DFQATT, CDR2 SNEGSKA (reference sequence). CDR3 protein: CSARGQGWAEAFF. The CDR3 nucleotides are TGCAGTGCTAGAGGTCAGGGGTGGGCTGAAGCTTTCTTT.

This rearrangement joins TRBV20-1 to TRBJ1-2; 8 bases fit TRBD1. V trimming: 5 bases; J trimming: 4 bases; junction bases outside the gene matches: 6. Germline-derived CDR1 and CDR2 are DFQATT and SNEGSKA (reference sequence). The CDR3 sequence is 13 residues long. The DNA for the CDR3 is TGCAGTGCTCCCCCCGGGACAGGCTATGGCTACACCTTC. Translated, it gives CSAPPGTGYGYTF.

This rearrangement joins TRBV3-1 to TRBJ1-2, with a tentative D call TRBD1 (5 bases). The germline V and J ends were trimmed by 1 base and 4 bases, with 16 bases remaining between them. The germline V gene encodes CDR1 LGHDT and CDR2 YNNKEL (reference sequence). This CDR3 contains 16 residues. The CDR3 DNA is TGTGCCAGCAGCCAAGCGGCGTTTGGGGGGATCTATGGCTACACCTTC. This codes for CASSQAAFGGIYGYTF.

The gene calls are TRBV7-2 and TRBJ2-5; D perhaps matches TRBD1 (6 bases). This CDR3 has 15 residues. Germline V gives CDR1 SGHTA, CDR2 FQGNSA. Trimming took 2 bases from V and 4 from J, leaving 14 bases between them. DNA of the CDR3: TGTGCCAGCAGCTTAAGTGTGGGCAGGGGAGAGACCCAGTACTTC. Translation: CASSLSVGRGETQYF.